This T cell receptor beta chain is from a study of STAT5B mutations in CD4+ large granular lymphocyte leukemia. For the study at large: The CDR3 'QG' motif was associated with a particular HLA allele among healthy donors. Findings and caveats of the study: Less than 30% of private leukemic clonotypes occurred rarely in other patients' non-leukemic repertoires. Compared with healthy controls (2/35), patient top clones favored TRBV06 (8/27).

This clone was counted only a few times. Its specificity is not known. The table came from immunoSEQ multiplex PCR; TCRdb's copy has only in-frame clones and leaves some out. The data contain roughly 30,000 clones, around 67% of them seen just once; the ten biggest clones take up 1.5% to 2%. The CDR3 runs 18 residues. V gave up 0 bases and J gave up 1 base; unmatched junction bases: 9. Germline CDR1 is SGHNT and CDR2 is YYREEE (reference sequence). The source is a human donor in good health. The chain is built from TRBV5-4 and TRBJ2-1; TRBD2 matches at 8 bases. Specimen: CD4+ T cells from blood buffy coats. The CDR3 loop is CASSLGYRRGASYNEQFF. CDR3 in DNA: TGTGCCAGCAGCTTGGGGTATCGGCGGGGGGCTTCCTACAATGAGCAGTTCTTC.